This T cell receptor (beta chain) was found in a study of blood T cell repertoires in COVID-19. Repertoires were generated with immunoSEQ multiplex PCR, while TCRdb's copy carries only in-frame clones and drops some. The profile covers around 340,000 clones, with around nine tenths appearing a single time and approximately 1% taken by the ten largest. Germline V gene lookup returns CDR1 SNHLY and CDR2 FYNNEI. V shed 8 bases, J shed 7 bases, and the junction held 6 bases outside the gene matches. CDR3 length: 13 residues. V is TRBV2 and J is TRBJ1-5, with TRBD1 matching over 9 bases. The sample was PBMCs or T cells enriched from blood (not recorded which). This receptor was taken from a woman aged 25 to 39 who had been exposed to COVID-19. CDR3 residues: CASGTGLWQPQHF. The CDR3 DNA reads as TGTGCCAGCGGGACAGGGCTTTGGCAGCCCCAGCATTTT.